This T cell receptor beta chain was recovered during a study of blood T cell repertoires in COVID-19. On the study more broadly: COVID-19 samples, acute and convalescent, were from the United States, Italy and Spain. T cells, B-cell-depleted T cells, or PBMCs provided the cDNA or gDNA that served as material.

This clone was seen a single time. Original processing methods: Estimated nucleated cell counts came from reference gene primer amplification. Clones were sequenced by immunoSEQ multiplex PCR, and TCRdb holds only the in-frame ones, with some missing. The V and J calls and clone size are taken from that table; D and trimming were inferred from the DNA. The table lists hundreds of thousands of clones, about four fifths of them singletons. The sequence was obtained from a woman between 35 and 50 years old with active or convalescent COVID-19. The sequenced sample consisted of peripheral blood.

The CDR3 here is CASRDRDTEAFF. CDR3 nucleotide sequence: TGTGCCAGCAGGGACAGGGACACTGAAGCTTTCTTT. The rearrangement uses TRBV25-1 and TRBJ1-1, with 8 bases aligning to TRBD1. This CDR3 comprises 12 residues. Trimming removed 6 bases from V and 3 bases from J; junction bases left unmatched: 0. Germline-derived CDR1 and CDR2 are MGHDK and SYGVNS.